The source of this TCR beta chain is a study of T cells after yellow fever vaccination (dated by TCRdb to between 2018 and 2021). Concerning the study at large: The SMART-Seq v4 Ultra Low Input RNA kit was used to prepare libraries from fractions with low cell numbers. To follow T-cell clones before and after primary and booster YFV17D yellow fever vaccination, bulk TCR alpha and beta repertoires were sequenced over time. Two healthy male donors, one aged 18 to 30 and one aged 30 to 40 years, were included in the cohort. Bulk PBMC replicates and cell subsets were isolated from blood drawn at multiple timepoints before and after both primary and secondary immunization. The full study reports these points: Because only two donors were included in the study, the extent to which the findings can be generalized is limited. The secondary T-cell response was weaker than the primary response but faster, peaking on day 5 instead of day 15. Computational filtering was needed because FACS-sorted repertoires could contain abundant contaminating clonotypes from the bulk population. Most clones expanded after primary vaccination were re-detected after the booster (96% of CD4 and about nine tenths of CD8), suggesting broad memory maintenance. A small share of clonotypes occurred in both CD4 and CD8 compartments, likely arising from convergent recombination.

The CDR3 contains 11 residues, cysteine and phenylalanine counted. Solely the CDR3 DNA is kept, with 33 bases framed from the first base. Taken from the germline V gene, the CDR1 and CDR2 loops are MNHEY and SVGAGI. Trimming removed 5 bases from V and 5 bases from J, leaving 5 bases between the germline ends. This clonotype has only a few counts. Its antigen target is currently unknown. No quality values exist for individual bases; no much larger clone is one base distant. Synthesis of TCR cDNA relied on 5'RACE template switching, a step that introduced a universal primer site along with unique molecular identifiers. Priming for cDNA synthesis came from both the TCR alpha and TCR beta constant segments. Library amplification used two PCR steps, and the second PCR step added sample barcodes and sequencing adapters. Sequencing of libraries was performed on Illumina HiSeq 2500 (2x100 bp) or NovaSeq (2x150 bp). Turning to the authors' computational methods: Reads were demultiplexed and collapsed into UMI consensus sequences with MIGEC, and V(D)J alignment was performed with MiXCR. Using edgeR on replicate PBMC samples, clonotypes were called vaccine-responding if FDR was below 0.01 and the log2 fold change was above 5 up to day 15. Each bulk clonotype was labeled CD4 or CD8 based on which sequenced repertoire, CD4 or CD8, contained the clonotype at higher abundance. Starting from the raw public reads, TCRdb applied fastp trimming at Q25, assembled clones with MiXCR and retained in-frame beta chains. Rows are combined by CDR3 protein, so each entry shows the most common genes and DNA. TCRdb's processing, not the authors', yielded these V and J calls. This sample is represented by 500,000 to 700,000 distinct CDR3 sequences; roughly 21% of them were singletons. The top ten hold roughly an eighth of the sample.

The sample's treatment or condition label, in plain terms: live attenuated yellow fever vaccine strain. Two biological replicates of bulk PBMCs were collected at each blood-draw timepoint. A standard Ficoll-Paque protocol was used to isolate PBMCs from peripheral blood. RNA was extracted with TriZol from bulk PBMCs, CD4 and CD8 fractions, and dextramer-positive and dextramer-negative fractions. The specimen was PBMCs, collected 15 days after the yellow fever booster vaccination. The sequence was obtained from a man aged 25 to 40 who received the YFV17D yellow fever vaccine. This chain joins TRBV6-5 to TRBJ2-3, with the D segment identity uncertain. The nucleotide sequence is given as TGTGCCAGCAGTCACATAGATACGCAGTATTTT. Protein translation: CASSHIDTQYF.